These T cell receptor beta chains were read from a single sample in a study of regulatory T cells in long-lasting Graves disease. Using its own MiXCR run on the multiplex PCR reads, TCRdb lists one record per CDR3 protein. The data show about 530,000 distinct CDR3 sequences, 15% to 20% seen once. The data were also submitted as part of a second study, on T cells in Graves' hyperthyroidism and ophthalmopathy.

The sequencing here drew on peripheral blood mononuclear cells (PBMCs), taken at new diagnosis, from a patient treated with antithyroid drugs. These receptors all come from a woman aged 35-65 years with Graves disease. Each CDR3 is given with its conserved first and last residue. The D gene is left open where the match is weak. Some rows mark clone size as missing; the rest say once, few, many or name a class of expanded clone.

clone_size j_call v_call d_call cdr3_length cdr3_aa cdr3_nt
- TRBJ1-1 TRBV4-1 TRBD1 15 CASSHQTGWDTEAFF TGCGCCAGCAGCCATCAGACAGGGTGGGACACTGAAGCTTTCTTT
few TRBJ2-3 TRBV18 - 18 CASSPPSRRFSSTDTQYF TGTGCCAGCTCACCACCGTCACGGCGCTTTAGTAGCACAGATACGCAGTATTTT
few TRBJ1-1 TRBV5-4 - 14 CASSFEGGNTEAFF TGTGCCAGCAGCTTTGAGGGGGGGAACACTGAAGCTTTCTTT
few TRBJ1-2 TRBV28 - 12 CASSFYDYGYTF TGTGCCAGCAGTTTTTACGACTATGGCTACACCTTC
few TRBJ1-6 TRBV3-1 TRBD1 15 CASSQETGDHSPLHF TGTGCCAGCAGCCAAGAGACAGGGGACCATTCACCCCTCCACTTT
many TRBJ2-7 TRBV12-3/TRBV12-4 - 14 CASSLSSGRHEQYF TGTGCCAGCAGTTTATCGTCAGGGAGGCACGAGCAGTACTTC
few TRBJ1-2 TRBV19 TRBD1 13 CASQTGGDYGYTF TGTGCCTCTCAGACAGGGGGCGACTATGGCTACACCTTC
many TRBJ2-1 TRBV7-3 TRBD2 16 CASRASGGSSYNEQFF TGTGCCAGCAGGGCTAGCGGGGGGAGCTCCTACAATGAGCAGTTCTTC
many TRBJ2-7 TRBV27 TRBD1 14 CASRWDRLSYEQYF TGTGCCAGCAGGTGGGACAGACTCTCCTACGAGCAGTACTTC
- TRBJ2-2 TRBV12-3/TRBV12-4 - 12 CASKAVTGELFF TGTGCCAGCAAGGCAGTCACCGGGGAGCTGTTTTTT
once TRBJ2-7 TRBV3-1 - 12 CASSQVTAPQYF TGTGCCAGCAGCCAAGTTACGGCCCCACAGTACTTC
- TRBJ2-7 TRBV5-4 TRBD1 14 CASSLDRGSYERYF TGTGCCAGCAGCTTGGACAGGGGTTCCTACGAGCGGTACTTC
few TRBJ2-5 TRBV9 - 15 CASTVDGGLQETQYF TGTGCCAGCACCGTGGACGGGGGCCTCCAAGAGACCCAGTACTTC
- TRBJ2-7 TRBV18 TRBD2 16 CASSPAGLAGGYEQYF TGTGCCAGCTCACCAGCGGGACTAGCGGGGGGCTACGAGCAGTACTTC
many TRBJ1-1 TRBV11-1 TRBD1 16 CASSPGQGRMNTEAFF TGTGCCAGCAGCCCGGGACAGGGCCGTATGAACACTGAAGCTTTCTTT
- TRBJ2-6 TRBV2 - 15 CASSEHKSGANVLTF TGTGCCAGCAGTGAGCACAAATCTGGGGCCAACGTCCTGACTTTC
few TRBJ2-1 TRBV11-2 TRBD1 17 CASSLRYRTGNGNEQFF TGTGCCAGCAGCTTAAGGTACCGGACAGGGAATGGGAATGAGCAGTTCTTC
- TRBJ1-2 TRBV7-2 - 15 CASSLRRDPSYGCTF TGTGCCAGCAGCTTGAGAAGGGATCCCTCTTATGGGTGCACCTTC
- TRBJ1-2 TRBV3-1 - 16 CASSQEGDRGYGGYTF TGTGCCAGCAGCCAAGAGGGGGATCGAGGATATGGTGGCTACACCTTC
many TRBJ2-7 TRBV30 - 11 CAWRRLGEQYF TGTGCCTGGAGACGACTTGGGGAGCAGTACTTC
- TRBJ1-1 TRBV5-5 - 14 CASSNQLMNTEAFF TGTGCCAGCAGCAATCAACTTATGAACACTGAAGCTTTCTTT
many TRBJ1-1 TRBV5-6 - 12 CASSRTPHEAFF TGTGCCAGCAGCCGTACTCCCCATGAAGCTTTCTTT
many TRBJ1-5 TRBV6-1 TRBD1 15 CASSAGQAGNQPQHF TGTGCCAGCAGTGCCGGACAGGCAGGTAATCAGCCCCAGCATTTT
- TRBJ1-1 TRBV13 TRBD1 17 CASSSLDRVVVNTEAFF TGTGCCAGCAGCTCCCTGGACAGGGTCGTAGTTAACACTGAAGCTTTCTTT
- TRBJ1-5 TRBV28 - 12 CASSLSVQPQHF TGTGCCAGCAGTCTTTCGGTTCAGCCCCAGCATTTT